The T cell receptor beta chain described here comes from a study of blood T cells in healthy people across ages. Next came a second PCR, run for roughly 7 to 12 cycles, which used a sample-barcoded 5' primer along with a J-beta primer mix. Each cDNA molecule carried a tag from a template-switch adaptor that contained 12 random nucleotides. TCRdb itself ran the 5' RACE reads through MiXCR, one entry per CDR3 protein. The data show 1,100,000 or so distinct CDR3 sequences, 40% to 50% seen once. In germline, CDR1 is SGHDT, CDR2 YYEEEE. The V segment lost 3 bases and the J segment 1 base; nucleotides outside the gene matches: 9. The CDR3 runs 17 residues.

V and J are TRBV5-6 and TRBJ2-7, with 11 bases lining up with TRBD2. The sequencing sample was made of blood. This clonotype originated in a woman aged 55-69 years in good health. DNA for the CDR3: TGTGCCAGCAGCTCCCCGGGACTAGCGGACGAATCCTACGAGCAGTACTTC. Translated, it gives CASSSPGLADESYEQYF. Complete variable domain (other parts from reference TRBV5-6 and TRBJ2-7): DAGVTQSPTHLIKTRGQQVTLRCSPKSGHDTVSWYQQALGQGPQFIFQYYEEEERQRGNFPDRFSGHQFPNYSSELNVNALLLGDSALYLCASSSPGLADESYEQYFGPGTRLTVT.